The clone carrying this TCR beta chain occurred once. The data were produced by immunoSEQ multiplex PCR, yet TCRdb's version contains in-frame clones alone and is incomplete. Of a few hundred thousand clones listed, about 87% are singletons. The data stem from a study of blood T cell repertoires in COVID-19. At the level of the study: COVID-19 samples collected from the United States, Italy and Spain covered acute and convalescent phases.

V dropped 1 base and J dropped 3 bases, with 10 bases sitting between them. The CDR3 has 15 residues. Germline CDR1 is MNHNS and CDR2 is SASEGT. Residents of approximately 25 US areas, aged about 18 to 95 years, made up the participants. Cohorts were determined from participant-reported clinical history. Symptom resolution, clearance, or two negative PCRs marked donors in Cohort 3 as recovered. The receptor was derived from a woman aged 18-30 years who had recovered from COVID-19. This sequence joins TRBV6-1 and TRBJ1-5; D is perhaps TRBD1 (6 bases). Sequenced: PBMCs or T cells enriched from blood (not recorded which). CDR3 DNA: TGTGCCAGCAGTGAAGGGCAGGGGCACAATCAGCCCCAGCATTTT. Its translation: CASSEGQGHNQPQHF.